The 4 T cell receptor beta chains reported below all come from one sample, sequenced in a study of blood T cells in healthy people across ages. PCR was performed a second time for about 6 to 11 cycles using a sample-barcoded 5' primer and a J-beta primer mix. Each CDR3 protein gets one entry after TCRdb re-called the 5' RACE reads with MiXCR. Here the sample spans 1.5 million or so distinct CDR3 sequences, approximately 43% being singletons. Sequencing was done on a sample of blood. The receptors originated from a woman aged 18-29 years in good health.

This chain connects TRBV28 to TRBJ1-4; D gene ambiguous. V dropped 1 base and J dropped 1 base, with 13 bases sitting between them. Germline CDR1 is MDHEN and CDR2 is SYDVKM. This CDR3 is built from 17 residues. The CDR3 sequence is CASSLSGWWETNEKLFF. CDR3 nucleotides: TGTGCCAGCAGTTTATCCGGCTGGTGGGAAACTAATGAAAAACTGTTTTTT.

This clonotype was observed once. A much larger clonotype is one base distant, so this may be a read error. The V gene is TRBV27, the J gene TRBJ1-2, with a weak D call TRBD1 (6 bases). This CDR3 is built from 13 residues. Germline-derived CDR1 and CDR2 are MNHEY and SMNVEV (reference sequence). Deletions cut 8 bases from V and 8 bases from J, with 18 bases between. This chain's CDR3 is CASGTTGSGGYTF. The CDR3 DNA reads TGTGCCAGCGGGACAACGGGTTCTGGCGGCTACACCTTC.

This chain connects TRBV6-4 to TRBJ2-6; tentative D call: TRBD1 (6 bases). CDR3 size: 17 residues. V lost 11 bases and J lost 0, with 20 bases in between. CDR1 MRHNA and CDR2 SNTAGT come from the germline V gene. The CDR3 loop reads CAGRIEDRISGANVLTF. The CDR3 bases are TGTGCCGGGCGGATAGAGGACAGAATCTCTGGGGCCAACGTCCTGACTTTC.

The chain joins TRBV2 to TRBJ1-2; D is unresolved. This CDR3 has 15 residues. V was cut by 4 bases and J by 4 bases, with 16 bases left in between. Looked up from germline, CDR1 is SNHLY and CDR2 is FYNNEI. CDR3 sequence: CASSVRTDTSYGYTF. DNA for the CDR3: TGTGCCAGCAGTGTCCGCACCGACACGAGCTATGGCTACACCTTC.